This T cell receptor (beta chain) was recovered during a study of blood T cell repertoires in COVID-19. Background on the study: Samples representing acute and convalescent COVID-19 were sourced from the United States, Italy and Spain.

The CDR3 sequence is 13 residues long. Looked up from germline, CDR1 is SNHLY and CDR2 is FYNNEI. V was trimmed by 4 bases and J by 4 bases, leaving 8 bases between them. How the authors handled the data: Researchers report that nucleated cell counts were estimated from reference gene primer amplification. Profiled with immunoSEQ multiplex PCR; TCRdb holds only in-frame clones, not every one. D and trimming come from the DNA, and the V and J calls and clone size come from that table. Seen here are 150,000 to 200,000 clones, roughly 85% observed once, and the top ten hold 8% to 10%. Material: peripheral blood. The chain couples TRBV2 to TRBJ1-3, with D maybe TRBD1 (6 bases). The TCR sequence derives from a man in his 60s with acute or convalescent COVID-19. CDR3 sequence: CASSGGRGNTIYF. CDR3 nucleotide sequence: TGTGCCAGCAGTGGGGGGCGAGGAAACACCATATATTTT.